The 11 T cell receptor beta chains reported below all come from one sample, sequenced in a study of T cell changes during pregnancy in multiple sclerosis. Here immunoSEQ multiplex PCR was the method, and the copy in TCRdb shows in-frame clones only, minus some. The data contain around 59,000 clones, 93% of them singletons. This material consisted of CD8+ T cells from peripheral blood mononuclear cells, taken in the second trimester of pregnancy. These receptors were collected from a female donor with multiple sclerosis, enrolled in a pregnancy study.

This sequence joins TRBV15 and TRBJ2-7; 9 positions agree with TRBD1. J lost 2 bases, V lost 5 bases, and 4 bases had no gene match. CDR3 length: 14 amino acids. In germline, CDR1 is LNHNV, CDR2 YYDKDF (reference sequence). The chain's CDR3 is CATSLGQGTYEQYF. In nucleotides, the CDR3 is TGTGCCACCAGCCTTGGACAGGGGACCTACGAGCAGTACTTC.

The chain is built from TRBV7-9 and TRBJ2-1, with 12 bases that match TRBD1. The V gene end was trimmed by 4 bases and the J gene end by 10 bases; junction bases not matched to a gene: 8. The CDR3 spans 15 residues. Germline V CDR1 and CDR2: SEHNR, FQNEAQ (reference sequence). This chain's CDR3 is CASSYPGQGALEQFF. CDR3 nucleotide sequence: TGTGCCAGCAGCTACCCGGGACAGGGGGCGTTGGAGCAGTTCTTC.

This chain connects TRBV11-3 to TRBJ1-2; D unresolved. Deletions cut 1 base from V and 14 bases from J, with 14 bases between. The CDR3 spans 12 residues. Looked up from germline, CDR1 is SGHNT and CDR2 is YENEEA. CDR3 nucleotide sequence: TGTGCCAGCAGCTTAGGAGGGCCCTCCAATACCTTC. Encoded protein: CASSLGGPSNTF.

The V gene is TRBV7-3, the J gene TRBJ1-1; possible D gene TRBD1, 6 bases. Trimming removed 2 bases at V and 3 bases at J, with 10 bases between. This CDR3 is 14 amino acids long. Germline V CDR1 and CDR2: SGHTA, FQGTGA. The CDR3 sequence: CASSLVAGDTEAFF. The CDR3 region has the DNA TGTGCCAGCAGCTTAGTAGCAGGGGACACTGAAGCTTTCTTT.

This chain uses TRBV27 with TRBJ2-7; 10 nucleotides align to TRBD2. J was trimmed by 2 bases and V by 3 bases; bases with no gene match: 10. The germline V gene has CDR1 MNHEY and CDR2 SMNVEV (reference sequence). The CDR3 has 17 amino acids. The CDR3 loop is CASSFGSGGYSPYEQYF. CDR3 nucleotides: TGTGCCAGCAGTTTTGGTAGCGGGGGGTACTCTCCCTACGAGCAGTACTTC.

The V and J genes are TRBV11-2 and TRBJ2-1, with D maybe TRBD1 (6 bases). Deletions cut 7 bases from V and 7 bases from J, with 14 bases between. The CDR3 runs to 13 residues. Per the germline V gene, CDR1 is SGHAT and CDR2 is FQNNGV. CDR3 amino acids: CASKPGVGNEQFF. The DNA of the CDR3 is TGTGCCAGCAAACCAGGGGTGGGGAATGAGCAGTTCTTC.

This chain links TRBV5-1 with TRBJ1-3; a weak D match, TRBD1 (6 bases). CDR1 and CDR2 (germline): SGHRS, YFSETQ. V was trimmed by 0 bases and J by 3 bases, leaving 7 bases between them. The CDR3 has 14 residues. CDR3 protein: CASSLGTDGNTIYF. The DNA for the CDR3 is TGCGCCAGCAGCTTGGGGACAGATGGAAACACCATATATTTT. The variable domain in full, with the rest retrieved from reference TRBV5-1 and TRBJ1-3, is KAGVTQTPRYLIKTRGQQVTLSCSPISGHRSVSWYQQTPGQGLQFLFEYFSETQRNKGNFPGRFSGRQFSNSRSEMNVSTLELGDSALYLCASSLGTDGNTIYFGEGSWLTVV.

V usage is TRBV6-6 and J usage is TRBJ2-5; 7 nucleotides match TRBD2. V shed 4 bases, J shed 4 bases, and the junction held 9 bases outside the gene matches. Per the germline V gene, CDR1 is MNHNY and CDR2 is SVGAGI (reference sequence). The CDR3 covers 15 residues. The CDR3 bases are TGTGCCAGCAGTTCGCTGACTAGCAATGGAGAGACCCAGTACTTC. It translates to CASSSLTSNGETQYF.

This chain uses TRBV7-3 with TRBJ2-3, with 7 nucleotides matching TRBD1. The CDR3 contains 14 residues. V dropped 1 base and J dropped 7; count of bases not matched to a gene: 5. Germline V gives CDR1 SGHTA, CDR2 FQGTGA. The CDR3 nucleotides are TGTGCCAGCAGCTTAAAACAGGGGATGAATACGCAGTATTTT. Translating gives CASSLKQGMNTQYF.

This chain links TRBV27 with TRBJ2-3; 15 bases map to TRBD2. Unmatched junction bases numbered 1, after V lost 5 bases and J lost 4 bases. The CDR3 is 15 residues long. From germline, CDR1 is MNHEY and CDR2 SMNVEV (reference sequence). The chain's CDR3 is CASSGLAGGPDTQYF. CDR3 bases: TGTGCCAGCAGTGGACTAGCGGGAGGGCCAGATACGCAGTATTTT.

The chain links TRBV9 to TRBJ2-3; D gene uncertain. V dropped 0 bases and J dropped 1 base, with 9 bases sitting between them. The CDR3 spans 15 residues. Germline values: CDR1 SGDLS, CDR2 YYNGEE. For the CDR3, the DNA is TGTGCCAGCAGCGTAGGGGCTTCTCGCACAGATACGCAGTATTTT. Translating it yields CASSVGASRTDTQYF.